This T cell receptor beta chain came from a study of control samples from healthy donors and cancer patients. The method was immunoSEQ multiplex PCR; TCRdb's version includes in-frame clones alone and lacks a portion of them. The sample records some 160,000 clones, under 90% being singletons. This clone was counted once. The TCR was taken from a man between 25 and 39 years old in good health. Sequencing was carried out using blood.

CDR3 residues: CASSSEGDFSYEQYF. Written as DNA, the CDR3 is TGCGCCAGCAGCTCAGAAGGGGACTTTTCCTACGAGCAGTACTTC. The chain uses TRBV5-1 and TRBJ2-7; TRBD2 is a possible D gene (6 bases). The germline V and J ends were trimmed by 3 bases and 1 base, with 14 bases remaining between them. This CDR3 has 15 residues. Germline CDR1 is SGHRS and CDR2 is YFSETQ.